This T cell receptor (beta chain) comes out of a study of blood T cell repertoires in COVID-19. One Seattle source followed patients from active infection through their disease course. Germline loops: CDR1 SGHTA, CDR2 FQGNSA. Trimming removed 1 base from V and 4 bases from J; junction bases left unmatched: 2. This CDR3 spans 15 amino acids. Under the authors' procedure: Amplification of reference gene primers provided the estimated nucleated cell counts. Data came from immunoSEQ multiplex PCR; TCRdb stores just in-frame clones and leaves some out. Clonal size and the V and J genes are those of that table, whereas D and trimming came from the DNA. The sample lists some 130,000 clones, about 89% seen once, with around 4.5% in the top ten.

This sequence originates from a man aged 60 to 75 with COVID-19, enrolled during active disease. The chain is built from TRBV7-2 and TRBJ1-5, with TRBD1 matching over 9 bases. The sequenced sample was peripheral blood. The CDR3 DNA sequence: TGTGCCAGCAGCTTAGGTGGGACAGGGAATCAGCCCCAGCATTTT. Amino acids: CASSLGGTGNQPQHF.